The present T cell receptor beta chain was sequenced within a study of blood T cell repertoires in COVID-19. Study-level information: Italy, Spain and the United States were the sources of the convalescent and acute COVID-19 samples. T cells, B-cell-depleted T cells, or PBMCs supplied cDNA or gDNA.

In the original workflow: Amplification with reference gene primers provided the estimates of nucleated cell counts. Generated by immunoSEQ multiplex PCR, the TCRdb table keeps only in-frame clones and is missing some. That table supplies the V and J calls and clone size; D and trimming were determined from the DNA. The data show about 140,000 clones, around three quarters seen once. This clone occurred once. Germline V gene sequence: CDR1 LNHDA, CDR2 SQIVND (reference sequence). CDR3 length equals 15 residues. Trimming pared 5 bases from V and 0 bases from J, leaving 11 bases between. V gene TRBV19 combines with J gene TRBJ2-1; D call uncertain. Material for sequencing was peripheral blood. This receptor was obtained from a man between 60 and 70 years old with acute or convalescent COVID-19. In DNA, the CDR3 is TGTGCCAGTAGTGCCGACACATCCTCCTACAATGAGCAGTTCTTC. Protein product: CASSADTSSYNEQFF.